This T cell receptor beta chain was retrieved from a study of cytomegalovirus exposure and HLA in healthy donors (dated by TCRdb to the late 2010s). Some background on the complete study: In an earlier analysis of approximately 500 of the donors, roughly 300 Gb of sequence data and 117 million unique TCR beta sequences from 150 million to 200 million T cells were reported. A later genetic analysis took genome-wide SNP genotypes for about three fifths of the roughly 670 donors and used that subset as a discovery cohort. An earlier analysis of around 580 of the donors used high-throughput TCR beta sequencing to judge whether each TCR beta V gene segment behaved as functional or pseudogenic. All discovery cohort repertoires had been generated using a single sequencing platform. Of the roughly 400 genotyped donors, about 80% fell in the genetic ancestry cluster associated with self-reported Caucasian donors. Both class I and class II loci were covered by HLA typing, at four-digit resolution. Donor age, sex, ethnicity and CMV serostatus were compiled together with the repertoire data. Along with the approximately 600-subject first cohort, a separate validation cohort of over 90 different subjects was used. Using immunosequencing, the study profiled T cell repertoires from 666 subjects and related those repertoires to cytomegalovirus serostatus. Across around 400 genotyped donors of the cohort, an average of approximately 200,000 unique TCR beta nucleotide sequences per donor were sequenced, and 15% to 20% of those sequences were non-productive. In a later analysis, previously published TCR beta repertoires from several hundred donors were re-analyzed and high-resolution HLA genotyping was added so that TCR occurrence patterns could be studied. The number of donors typed differed by locus, with about 629-640 for A, B, C, DRB1 and DQB1, around 500 for DQA1, 600 to 610 for DPA1, and around 460 for DPB1. Roughly 300 gigabases of sequencing data and roughly 80 million unique TCR sequences made up an early release that covered over 550 HLA-typed donors. Several DR-DQ haplotypes were treated as single units for association and clustering because of strong linkage in the cohort. To predict cytomegalovirus infection status, the study combined high-throughput TCR immunosequencing, statistical association of individual TCRs with disease status, and machine learning. In the later analysis, no new phenotypic data were used to find candidate immune exposures; instead, reliance was placed on TCR beta sequences and their occurrence across donors. The study aimed to test whether signatures of past pathogen exposure could be identified by cataloging public T cell receptors. The paper's findings and limits, for the study overall: Correlated functional status among segregating V segments might be attributable to linkage disequilibrium, but an unknown experimental factor could not be ruled out. In a later genetic analysis, a missense DCLRE1C variant was associated with V-gene and J-gene trimming of TCR beta chains, and the association was replicated in an independent cohort. In a later analysis, TCR association rates were found to vary across HLA loci, with the most associated TCRs seen for DRB1 alleles and the fewest for HLA-C alleles. A later genetic analysis reported fewer N-insertions in productive TCRs among donors in an Asian-associated ancestry cluster than the 666-donor mean. Compared with equally common non-associated chains, HLA-associated TCR beta chains in a later analysis were more clonally expanded and had lower generation probabilities. Cytomegalovirus status was reported to be diagnosed by the classifier with high specificity and sensitivity in both the original and validation cohorts. A cluster of highly shared sequence variants was judged likely to be a technical artifact of the sequencing pipeline. In vitro tests confirmed that a few of the cytomegalovirus-associated TCR beta chains recognize cytomegalovirus antigens. Roughly uniform sequencing depth across donors was assumed in presence/absence analyses, although this assumption may not hold. Several of the top co-occurrence clusters appeared to be linked to parvovirus B19, influenza, CMV and Epstein-Barr virus, according to a later analysis. CMV serostatus was the only immune exposure information available for the cohort. Strong co-occurrence of HLA alleles, especially DR and DQ, made assigning TCR associations to individual alleles difficult. A further reported finding was that TCR beta sequences accurately predicted the HLA-A and HLA-B alleles for most subjects in the first cohort. Some IMGT-functional V segments, including TRBV6-2 and TRBV6-3, could not be told apart with the 87-base-pair reads, so those segments were excluded. The earlier analysis of nearly 600 of the donors excluded 15 to 20 rarely observed V segments, including chromosome 9 orphons, because counts were too low. The cohort was sequenced for TCR beta chains only, and without alpha or paired-chain data the features that could be detected were limited. HLA typing was unavailable for some donors at each locus, so association tests used only the typed subset. Across donors, most TCR sequences were observed very rarely, whereas some public TCRs were present in many individuals. An earlier analysis of approximately 500 of the donors showed that most TCR beta V segments appeared in productive rearrangements either about 90% or about 30% of the time, which broadly matched IMGT annotations. At a false discovery rate of 0.05, a later analysis linked roughly 17,000 TCR beta sequences to specific HLA alleles. The study gave a list of under 200 TCR beta chains associated with cytomegalovirus. According to the authors, the approach could potentially be generalized to other disease states and immunological phenotypes. In a later analysis, most CMV-associated TCR beta chains were found to appear HLA-restricted, with HLA associations seemingly driven largely by CMV exposure.

Library construction relied on the immunoSEQ multiplex PCR assay. The multiplex PCR relied on a mix of 60 forward primers for TCR Vbeta segments and 13 reverse primers for TCR Jbeta segments. Amplification of the CDR3 region of rearranged TCR beta genes was performed with a multiplex PCR assay on genomic DNA. On the Illumina HiSeq System, the amplified TCR beta libraries were sequenced as 87-base-pair reads. Turning to the authors' computational methods: A later analysis tallied approximately 87 million unique TCR beta chains across the 700 or so repertoires, and some 12 million of those chains were shared by two or more donors. Raw reads were error-corrected and collapsed into unique sequences with a nearest-neighbor algorithm that merged closely related sequences to remove PCR and sequencing errors. V, D and J gene segments were assigned by aligning CDR3 sequences to IMGT reference sequences. Each retained sequence needed at least a six-nucleotide match to both a V gene segment and a J gene segment. Rearrangements were classified as productive when the CDR3 lacked stop codons and remained in frame with V and J, and all other rearrangements were classified as non-productive. CDR3 was defined according to IMGT convention as the region running from the second conserved V-encoded cysteine to the conserved J-encoded phenylalanine. The earlier analysis of about 560 of the donors excluded any sequence lacking an unambiguous match to a single V gene segment. An earlier analysis of some 610 of the donors called V segments functional above 56.7% productive rearrangements and segregating when the between-donor standard deviation exceeded 5%. A statistical classification framework was built for diagnosing cytomegalovirus status from the catalog of TCR beta chain sequences. In a later analysis, TCR nucleotide sequences were compared against IMGT/GENE-DB human TR gene sequences so that V and J genes could be assigned. In a later analysis, CDR3 sequences and most-parsimonious VDJ recombination scenarios were assigned using the TCRdist pipeline. In a later analysis, each TCR beta chain was defined by its CDR3 amino acid sequence together with its V-gene family, and reads without a unique V-gene family were excluded. A later analysis removed roughly 590 highly shared, low-generation-probability nucleotide sequences to deal with suspected cross-contamination and a sequencing artifact. In a later analysis, a clonal expansion index was calculated for each public chain from normalized within-repertoire ranks of inferred template counts. In a later analysis, generation probabilities were computed with a VDJ recombination model fitted to out-of-frame rearrangements, and the resulting probabilities were checked against IGoR. Hypergeometric tests were used in a later analysis to score TCR-TCR, TCR-HLA and TCR-CMV co-occurrence, with a repertoire-size bias correction applied to the TCR pairs. In a later analysis, false discovery rates were estimated by permuting HLA or CMV assignments 20 times. A later analysis grouped co-occurring TCRs with DBSCAN, adding TCRdist sequence similarity when clustering within HLA-allele-positive subsets. Repertoires with fewer than 30,000 or more than 120,000 public chains were left out of co-occurrence clustering, as were a handful of repertoires with anomalous nucleotide sharing. Held by TCRdb, this immuneACCESS table contains in-frame sequences only and omits some clones. Under half of the omission traces to an unresolved V gene where checked; the cause of the rest is unknown. The D gene and trimming were derived from the DNA, and the V and J assignments and clone size from that table. The sample table lists about 180,000 clones, approximately 80% of them with a count of one. The ten largest clones add up to around 1.4% of the sample.

About this clone: Which antigen it targets is not known. Per-base qualities were not stored, and no clone one base away is much larger.

The cohort consisted of approximately 670 healthy bone marrow donors. At the time of sampling, every cohort member was nominally healthy, though immune exposures that went unrecorded were likely present. The donor was CMV seropositive and was included in the group of 290 or so seropositive cohort members. A peripheral blood sample was collected from each donor, and TCR beta sequencing was performed on peripheral blood mononuclear cells. The Qiagen DNeasy Blood Extraction Kit was used to extract genomic DNA from the blood cell samples. Taken from cysteine to phenylalanine, the CDR3 has 13 residues. Only CDR3 DNA remains: 39 bases, in frame from the first base. CDR1 and CDR2 are read off the germline V gene as MNHEY and SVGAGI. Trimming at the junction amounts to 6 bases on V and 0 bases on J, and the germline ends lie 8 bases apart.

The chain is made from TRBV6-5 and TRBJ1-2; there is no confident call for the D gene. Input material: PBMCs. The sequence derives from a girl aged 5-17 years in good health and CMV-seropositive. CDR3 loop: CASSLDTNYGYTF. At the DNA level, the sequence is TGTGCCAGCAGCCTCGACACTAACTATGGCTACACCTTC.